This TCR beta chain was sequenced for a study of T cells in Graves' hyperthyroidism and ophthalmopathy. Amplification yielded TCR beta CDR3 regions, with RNA transcripts as the source. The TCR CDR3 was amplified in a first-round RT-PCR using the HTBI primer set. TCRdb itself ran the multiplex PCR reads through MiXCR, one entry per CDR3 protein. Of under 300,000 distinct CDR3 sequences in the sample, 10% to 15% are singletons; the top ten hold 6.5% to 10%. Study-wide points: Also found in blood were most expanded thyroid clonotypes above 0.001.

The germline V gene has CDR1 LGHDT and CDR2 YNNKEL (reference sequence). This CDR3 has 14 residues. Trimming shortened V by 4 bases and J by 9 bases, and 18 bases separated the two germline ends. This clonotype was seen at least ten times. Its antigen remains unknown. The sequence was obtained from a woman aged 25 to 39 with Graves' hyperthyroidism that later progressed to Graves' ophthalmopathy. Sequencing was carried out using blood. This chain uses TRBV3-1 with TRBJ1-1; the D gene is possibly TRBD1 (5 bases). The CDR3 loop reads CASSPREGLRKAFF. In nucleotides, the CDR3 is TGTGCCAGCAGCCCAAGAGAGGGGTTGCGGAAAGCTTTCTTT.